This TCR beta chain stems from a study of graft-versus-host responses after intestinal transplantation. Study in general: Transplant types were multivisceral, liver-intestinal, or isolated intestinal. Tacrolimus and steroids were given for 3 to 4 years to all recipients after anti-thymocyte globulin induction. Study-level points and caveats: Recipient marrow showed GvH clones, some seen first in ileum or blood. Declining HvG levels early post-transplant were linked to peak circulating GvH clone levels.

Here immunoSEQ multiplex PCR was the method, and the copy in TCRdb shows in-frame clones only, minus some. The table lists tens of thousands of clones, nearly 95% of them singletons. This clone was seen a single time. The target antigen is unknown. The V end was cut by 6 bases, the J end by 2 bases, with 10 bases between. The length of the CDR3 is 13 residues. Germline V lookup: CDR1 SEHNR, CDR2 FQNEAQ (reference sequence). The rearrangement links TRBV7-9 to TRBJ2-5; D call uncertain. This specimen was unstimulated CD4+ T cells sorted from spleen or lymph node cells, taken before transplant. This clonotype originated in a human donor who was the organ donor for an intestinal transplant. The CDR3 region has the DNA TGTGCCAGCAGTCGGGCCGAGCAAGAGACCCAGTACTTC. This translates into CASSRAEQETQYF.